This T cell receptor (beta chain) was sequenced in a study of blood T cell repertoires in COVID-19. TCRdb's copy holds only in-frame clones and misses some; the assay was immunoSEQ multiplex PCR. Among approximately 97,000 clones listed, around nine tenths were seen once. This CDR3 spans 14 amino acids. Looked up from germline, CDR1 is LNHDA and CDR2 is SQIVND (reference sequence). V shed 7 bases and J shed 7 bases, with 19 bases lying between them. The source material was peripheral blood. The receptor was isolated from a man aged 55 to 70 with acute or convalescent COVID-19. The chain has TRBV19 and TRBJ1-2; D is ambiguous. CDR3 DNA: TGTGCCAGTACCTCACAACCCGGGGTTACTGGCTACACCTTC. This sequence encodes CASTSQPGVTGYTF.